What follows are 30 T cell receptor beta chains derived from one specimen sequenced in a study of blood T cell repertoires in COVID-19. Data came from immunoSEQ multiplex PCR; TCRdb stores just in-frame clones and leaves some out. The sample yields about 150,000 clones, 87% seen once. The sequencing sample was made of peripheral blood. Receptors originate from a woman between 50 and 59 years old with acute or convalescent COVID-19.

This chain links TRBV29-1 with TRBJ1-1; TRBD1 matches at 7 bases. The CDR3 spans 14 residues. V lost 6 bases and J lost 1; bases outside the gene matches: 8. The germline gives CDR1 SQVTM, CDR2 ANQGSEA. This CDR3 is CSVRQGVENTEAFF. Here the CDR3 DNA reads TGCAGCGTCCGGCAGGGGGTTGAGAACACTGAAGCTTTCTTT. The entire variable domain, with the rest obtained from reference TRBV29-1 and TRBJ1-1, is as follows: SAVISQKPSRDICQRGTSLTIQCQVDSQVTMMFWYRQQPGQSLTLIATANQGSEATYESGFVIDKFPISRPNLTFSTLTVSNMSPEDSSIYLCSVRQGVENTEAFFGQGTRLTVV.

The V and J genes are TRBV27 and TRBJ2-4; TRBD2 matches 11 bases. The V gene end was trimmed by 6 bases and the J gene end by 5 bases; junction bases not matched to a gene: 12. This CDR3 is built from 17 residues. Germline CDR1 is MNHEY and CDR2 is SMNVEV (reference sequence). The CDR3 bases are TGTGCCAGCAGCTCATATAGCGGGGGGGCCGTCGAAAACATTCAGTACTTC. Translated, it gives CASSSYSGGAVENIQYF.

The chain combines TRBV10-3 with TRBJ1-5; TRBD1 agrees at 7 bases. V was clipped by 0 bases and J by 3 bases; unmatched bases: 5. Germline CDR1 is ENHRY and CDR2 is SYGVKD. The CDR3 is made up of 16 amino acids. CDR3: CAISESSGGINQPQHF. CDR3 DNA sequence: TGTGCCATCAGTGAGTCATCAGGGGGTATCAATCAGCCCCAGCATTTT.

This sequence joins TRBV27 and TRBJ1-1; D gene unclear. The V gene lost 2 bases and the J gene lost 3 bases, with 7 bases spanning the gap. The CDR3 totals 13 residues. The germline V gene encodes CDR1 MNHEY and CDR2 SMNVEV (reference sequence). The CDR3 nucleotides read TGTGCCAGCAGTTTAGAGGTGTACACTGAAGCTTTCTTT. It encodes CASSLEVYTEAFF.

The chain links TRBV29-1 to TRBJ1-2, with 8 bases that match TRBD1. The CDR3 contains 13 residues. Germline V lookup: CDR1 SQVTM, CDR2 ANQGSEA. Trimming cost V 8 bases and J 5 bases; bases outside gene matches: 10. CDR3 bases: TGCAGCTTTACGTGGGGACAGGCATATGGCTACACCTTC. Residues: CSFTWGQAYGYTF.

The J gene is TRBJ2-1, the V gene TRBV9; TRBD2 matches 13 bases. There are 17 residues in the CDR3. In germline, CDR1 is SGDLS, CDR2 YYNGEE. The trim removed 0 bases at V and 7 bases at J, leaving 7 bases unmatched. This CDR3 reads CASSVGLAGGVRNEQFF. The CDR3 bases are TGTGCCAGCAGCGTAGGACTAGCGGGGGGCGTTAGAAATGAGCAGTTCTTC. Together with reference TRBV9 and TRBJ2-1, the CDR3 gives the full variable domain: DSGVTQTPKHLITATGQRVTLRCSPRSGDLSVYWYQQSLDQGLQFLIQYYNGEERAKGNILERFSAQQFPDLHSELNLSSLELGDSALYFCASSVGLAGGVRNEQFFGPGTRLTVL.

This clone was seen more than once but under ten times. The V gene is TRBV12-5, the J gene TRBJ1-2, with D uncertain. CDR3 length: 11 residues. Germline V gives CDR1 LGHNT, CDR2 FRNRAP. The CDR3, as DNA: TGTGCCTGGAGGGCCGGCTATGGCTACACCTTC. Translating gives CAWRAGYGYTF.

This clone has a count of ten or more. This chain connects TRBV6-1 to TRBJ2-7, with D tentatively TRBD1 (6 bases). Trimming shortened V by 3 bases and J by 3 bases, and 24 bases separated the two germline ends. This CDR3 has 18 residues. Germline V lookup: CDR1 MNHNS, CDR2 SASEGT. The CDR3 DNA sequence: TGTGCCAGCAGTGAGGCGCCTTGGGTCGCAGGGGCTCACTACGAGCAGTACTTC. It is translated as CASSEAPWVAGAHYEQYF.

The chain uses TRBV7-9 and TRBJ2-3; 13 bases are shared with TRBD2. V was clipped by 6 bases and J by 2 bases; unmatched bases: 8. The CDR3 runs 17 residues. In germline, CDR1 is SEHNR, CDR2 FQNEAQ (reference sequence). The CDR3 coding sequence is TGTGCCAGCAGGGTGCTAGGACTAGCGGGAGCCACAGATACGCAGTATTTT. Translating it yields CASRVLGLAGATDTQYF.

The V and J genes are TRBV24-1 and TRBJ2-1; 10 nucleotides line up with TRBD2. V shed 0 bases, J shed 6 bases, and the junction held 4 bases outside the gene matches. Germline assignment: CDR1 KGHDR and CDR2 SFDVKD. This CDR3 has 16 amino acids. This CDR3 is CATSDLSGRALNEQFF. CDR3 coding DNA: TGTGCCACCAGTGATTTGAGCGGGAGGGCCCTCAATGAGCAGTTCTTC.

The CDR3 coding sequence is TGTGCCAGCAGCATCGGGACAGGGACCACAGATACGCAGTATTTT. This codes for CASSIGTGTTDTQYF. The V call is TRBV5-8, the J call TRBJ2-3; TRBD1 agrees at 9 bases. Germline V CDR1 and CDR2: SGHTS, YDEGEE. The CDR3 contains 15 residues. The V segment lost 4 bases and the J segment 2 bases; nucleotides outside the gene matches: 5.

The chain has TRBV14 and TRBJ2-1; 9 positions match TRBD1. V shed 4 bases, J shed 4 bases, and the junction held 5 bases outside the gene matches. Germline CDR1 and CDR2: SGHDN and FVKESK. The CDR3 has 15 amino acids. CDR3 residues: CASSRWDRVYNEQFF. The CDR3, as DNA: TGTGCCAGCAGCCGATGGGACAGGGTATACAATGAGCAGTTCTTC.

The CDR3 DNA follows: TGTGCCAGCAGGCGGGCACAGGGGCACTCCTACGAGCAGTACTTC. It yields the protein CASRRAQGHSYEQYF. The V and J genes are TRBV7-8 and TRBJ2-7, with TRBD1 matching 7 bases. CDR3 size: 15 residues. V lost 6 bases and J lost 0; bases outside the gene matches: 8. CDR1 is SGHVS, CDR2 FQNEAQ, per germline.

J is TRBJ2-7 and V is TRBV27; the match to TRBD1 covers 10 bases. With V trimmed by 5 bases and J by 7 bases, 2 bases remained unmatched. CDR3 length equals 12 residues. CDR1 is MNHEY and CDR2 is SMNVEV in the germline V gene (reference sequence). The chain's CDR3 is CASSGTGVEQYF. Written as DNA, the CDR3 is TGTGCCAGCAGTGGGACAGGGGTAGAGCAGTACTTC.

V is TRBV7-3 and J is TRBJ1-5; 10 nucleotides line up with TRBD1. The CDR3 is 14 residues long. Per the germline V gene, CDR1 is SGHTA and CDR2 is FQGTGA. Trimming removed 3 bases from V and 5 bases from J; junction bases left unmatched: 1. CDR3 residues: CASSLTGGYQPQHF. The CDR3 nucleotides read TGTGCCAGCAGCTTGACAGGGGGCTATCAGCCCCAGCATTTT.

The chain is built from TRBV5-4 and TRBJ2-3; D unresolved. The length of the CDR3 is 15 residues. The germline gives CDR1 SGHNT, CDR2 YYREEE (reference sequence). The ends were cut back, 5 bases at V and 4 bases at J, with 17 bases in the middle. CDR3 sequence (DNA): TGTGCCAGCAGTTCTAGGAAAGGTGAGGCAGATACGCAGTATTTT. This gives the protein CASSSRKGEADTQYF.

This clone has more than one count but fewer than ten. V is TRBV19 and J is TRBJ1-5, with TRBD1 identical over 7 bases. Unmatched junction bases numbered 8, after V lost 7 bases and J lost 2 bases. Germline V gene sequence: CDR1 LNHDA, CDR2 SQIVND (reference sequence). This CDR3 contains 15 residues. The CDR3 is CASKQQGTGNQPQHF. The DNA of the CDR3 is TGTGCCAGTAAGCAACAGGGGACTGGCAATCAGCCCCAGCATTTT.

This clone was seen a few times. The rearrangement uses TRBV3-1 (or the pseudogene TRBV3-2) and TRBJ1-3; D might be TRBD1 (5 bases). The CDR3 sequence is 16 residues long. CDR1 LGHDT and CDR2 YNNKEL come from the germline V gene (reference sequence). V was pared by 3 bases and J by 8 bases, with 20 bases between. The CDR3, as DNA: TGTGCCAGCAGCCAGCCCAGGGAGGGGTTAGGGGACACCATATATTTT. As protein: CASSQPREGLGDTIYF.

The chain joins TRBV5-1 to TRBJ2-1; possibly TRBD2 for D (6 bases). The CDR3 is 14 amino acids. Germline V gene data show CDR1 as SGHRS and CDR2 as YFSETQ. Deletions cut 0 bases from V and 7 bases from J, with 11 bases between. CDR3 DNA sequence: TGCGCCAGCAGCTTGGAGGGTCGGGGGAATGAGCAGTTCTTC. Translated, it gives CASSLEGRGNEQFF.

V usage is TRBV18 and J usage is TRBJ1-3; D gene ambiguous. The germline V gene encodes CDR1 KGHSH and CDR2 LQKENI. This CDR3 spans 15 amino acids. Trimming cost V 2 bases and J 4 bases, with 12 bases left between them. The CDR3 nucleotides read TGTGCCAGCTCACCATTTGAGCGGACCGGAAACACCATATATTTT. Protein sequence: CASSPFERTGNTIYF.

The V call is TRBV21-1, the J call TRBJ2-7; the D call TRBD1 from the table was never checked on the DNA. TRBV21-1 is listed as a pseudogene. CDR3 length: 16 amino acids. In DNA, the CDR3 is TGTGCCAGCAGCATCGTCCCGGGACAGGGGCAATACGAGCAGTACTTC. Translated, it gives CASSIVPGQGQYEQYF.

The rearrangement links TRBV18 to TRBJ2-2; maybe TRBD1 (6 bases). V shed 3 bases and J shed 7 bases, with 9 bases lying between them. The CDR3 is made up of 13 amino acids. The V gene's germline CDR1 is KGHSH and CDR2 LQKENI. This chain's CDR3 is CASSPGANGELFF. The CDR3 DNA sequence: TGTGCCAGCTCACCGGGGGCTAACGGGGAGCTGTTTTTT.

This clone was seen a single time. The chain carries TRBV2 and TRBJ1-3, with 11 bases matching TRBD1. The J segment lost 4 bases and the V segment lost 6 bases, leaving 11 bases of the junction unmatched. The CDR3 has 17 amino acids. Germline assignment: CDR1 SNHLY and CDR2 FYNNEI. The CDR3 here is CASSESGQGALGNTIYF. The CDR3 DNA reads TGTGCCAGCAGCGAGAGCGGACAGGGGGCTTTAGGAAACACCATATATTTT.

The genes are TRBV6-6 and TRBJ2-6; 7 bases line up with TRBD1. The germline V gene has CDR1 MNHNY and CDR2 SVGAGI (reference sequence). Germline trimming cut 4 bases from V and 4 bases from J; bases unmatched to any gene: 4. CDR3 size: 15 residues. CDR3 nucleotides: TGTGCCAGCAGTTCTACAGGGGACGGGGCCAACGTCCTGACTTTC. It is translated as CASSSTGDGANVLTF.

The chain is built from TRBV19 and TRBJ2-7; D possibly corresponds to TRBD2 (5 bases). The germline V and J ends were trimmed by 3 bases and 0 bases, with 9 bases remaining between them. Germline values: CDR1 LNHDA, CDR2 SQIVND (reference sequence). The CDR3 length is 14 residues. Here the CDR3 reads CASSIGRGSYEQYF. The CDR3 region has the DNA TGTGCCAGTAGTATCGGACGGGGCTCCTACGAGCAGTACTTC.

The chain recombines TRBV3-1 (or the pseudogene TRBV3-2) with TRBJ2-2; tentatively, D is TRBD2 (5 bases). The V gene's germline CDR1 is LGHDT and CDR2 YNNKEL (reference sequence). V shed 4 bases and J shed 6 bases, with 9 bases lying between them. The CDR3 extends over 13 amino acids. As DNA, the CDR3 is TGTGCCAGCAGCCCACGGAGGTCCGGGGAGCTGTTTTTT. Translated: CASSPRRSGELFF.

This sequence joins TRBV10-2 and TRBJ1-1, with a weak D call TRBD1 (5 bases). This CDR3 comprises 14 residues. Trimming removed 7 bases from V and 4 bases from J, with 16 bases in between. Germline CDR1 reads WSHSY; CDR2 reads SAAADI. Here the CDR3 DNA reads TGCGCCAGCATAAGCGGGGCGGGGATCACTGAAGCTTTCTTT. Its translation is CASISGAGITEAFF.

V gene TRBV5-3 combines with J gene TRBJ1-6; 7 nucleotides align to TRBD1. TRBV5-3 is labeled an ORF, and its function is uncertain. The J segment lost 2 bases and the V segment lost 4 bases, leaving 12 bases of the junction unmatched. The CDR3 extends over 18 amino acids. The CDR3 sequence is CARSKDTRQGTYNSPLHF. The CDR3 region has the DNA TGTGCCAGAAGCAAGGATACTAGACAGGGCACCTATAATTCACCCCTCCACTTT.

This chain connects TRBV11-2 to TRBJ2-4; D might be TRBD2 (7 bases). Germline CDR1 reads SGHAT; CDR2 reads FQNNGV. The CDR3 runs 17 residues. Trimming stripped 2 bases from V and 7 bases from J, with 21 bases between. The chain's CDR3 is CASSLSLPGTGGNIQYF. The CDR3 DNA reads as TGTGCCAGCAGCTTATCTCTCCCGGGGACGGGGGGCAACATTCAGTACTTC.

This chain joins TRBV7-8 and TRBJ1-4; TRBD1 matches 9 bases. The CDR3 covers 14 residues. The V gene's germline CDR1 is SGHVS and CDR2 FQNEAQ. With V trimmed by 10 bases and J by 8 bases, 11 bases remained unmatched. CDR3 nucleotide sequence: TGTGCCACTAACGCACAGGGGGCGGGGGAAAAACTGTTTTTT. Protein sequence: CATNAQGAGEKLFF.